This T cell receptor (beta chain) is from a study of T cell changes during pregnancy in multiple sclerosis. Sequencing used immunoSEQ multiplex PCR; TCRdb keeps in-frame clones, though not all of them. The top ten hold over 0.65% of the sample, which has some 70,000 clones, under 95% seen once. The CDR3 is made up of 17 amino acids. Trimming removed 0 bases at V and 1 base at J, with 13 bases between. Germline assignment: CDR1 LGHNA and CDR2 YSLEER. The chain has TRBV4-3 and TRBJ1-5; D is ambiguous. This TCR derives from a female donor with multiple sclerosis, enrolled in a pregnancy study. The material sequenced was peripheral blood, taken in the second trimester of pregnancy. This CDR3 is CASSQDLRSVSNQPQHF. Here the CDR3 DNA reads TGCGCCAGCAGCCAAGATCTCCGGTCGGTGAGCAATCAGCCCCAGCATTTT.